The 22 T cell receptor beta chains given below trace back to one sample, sequenced in a study of sequential checkpoint blockade in melanoma. TCRdb's table, derived via immunoSEQ multiplex PCR, lists solely in-frame clones and lacks some. There are roughly 5,000 clones in the sample; 70% to 85% occur only once, and roughly half lies in the top ten. Treatment specified: randomized to nivolumab then ipilimumab (arm A) or the reverse (arm B). The specimen comprised CD8+ T cells sorted from blood (inferred from file names), sampled from a patient given nivolumab and ipilimumab in sequence. Every receptor here comes from a human patient with melanoma. Some clones in this sample may be carry-over from other donors' samples.

CDR3 DNA sequence: TGTGCCAGCAGCTGGACAGGGTCTTACGAGCAGTACTTC. It translates to CASSWTGSYEQYF. The chain joins TRBV7-9 to TRBJ2-7, with TRBD1 matching 8 bases. V lost 4 bases and J lost 4; bases outside the gene matches: 3. Looked up from germline, CDR1 is SEHNR and CDR2 is FQNEAQ (reference sequence). The CDR3 is 13 amino acids.

This clone is medium-sized in the sample. The chain recombines TRBV5-6 with TRBJ1-3; D gene unclear. The CDR3 consists of 15 residues. Germline V CDR1 and CDR2: SGHDT, YYEEEE. V was clipped by 4 bases and J by 0 bases, with 11 bases between them. The CDR3 reads CASSVGLSSGNTIYF. The CDR3 DNA reads TGTGCCAGCAGCGTCGGACTGAGCTCTGGAAACACCATATATTTT.

This clone appeared once. The chain joins TRBV27 to TRBJ1-4; no clear D gene. Trimming took 4 bases from V and 6 from J, leaving 15 bases between them. The CDR3 has 15 amino acids. Germline V CDR1 and CDR2: MNHEY, SMNVEV (reference sequence). CDR3 in DNA: TGTGCCAGCAGTTGGGCGAGCACGAGGGATGAAAAACTGTTTTTT. It yields the protein CASSWASTRDEKLFF. Variable domain in full (rest from reference TRBV27 and TRBJ1-4): EAQVTQNPRYLITVTGKKLTVTCSQNMNHEYMSWYRQDPGLGLRQIYYSMNVEVTDKGDVPEGYKVSRKEKRNFPLILESPSPNQTSLYFCASSWASTRDEKLFFGSGTQLSVL.

This clone was counted a single time. The chain links TRBV28 to TRBJ1-2; D remains ambiguous. V lost 7 bases and J 0 bases, leaving 21 bases between the germline ends. The CDR3 loop spans 17 amino acids. Germline-derived CDR1 and CDR2 are MDHEN and SYDVKM. CDR3 loop: CASTTPNRWGANYGYTF. The CDR3 nucleotides are TGTGCCAGCACCACCCCTAATAGGTGGGGAGCTAACTATGGCTACACCTTC.

This clone was detected only a few times. One junction end does not reproduce the germline sequence, and a read error may be involved. Other nucleotide sequences in the sample specify the same CDR3. The chain combines TRBV7-9 with TRBJ1-1, with D hard to call. Germline CDR1 is SEHNR and CDR2 is FQNEAQ (reference sequence). The CDR3 length is 13 residues. CDR3 sequence: CASSPNRNTEAFF. The CDR3 nucleotides are TGCGCCAGCAGCCCTAATAGGAACACTGAAGCTTTCTTT.

About this clone itself: Other DNA variants within this sample encode the same CDR3. This chain connects TRBV4-3 to TRBJ2-7; possible D gene TRBD2, 6 bases. From germline, CDR1 is LGHNA and CDR2 YSLEER. V was clipped by 0 bases and J by 1 base, with 10 bases between them. CDR3 size: 15 residues. Here the CDR3 DNA reads TGCGCCAGCAGCCAAGATCATCGGGGGTCCTACGAGCAGTACTTC. Protein sequence: CASSQDHRGSYEQYF.

This chain uses TRBV9 with TRBJ1-1; D ambiguous. Germline V CDR1 and CDR2: SGDLS, YYNGEE. The CDR3 is 15 amino acids. V dropped 0 bases and J dropped 1 base, with 10 bases sitting between them. The CDR3 region is CASSVVLRQNTEAFF. The CDR3 DNA follows: TGTGCCAGCAGCGTAGTTCTCAGACAGAACACTGAAGCTTTCTTT.

The rearrangement links TRBV7-9 to TRBJ2-5; the D gene is possibly TRBD2 (7 bases). Germline CDR1 and CDR2: SEHNR and FQNEAQ (reference sequence). V lost 8 bases and J lost 5, with 18 bases in between. The CDR3 consists of 14 residues. The CDR3 coding sequence is TGTGCCAGCCTGCGTGGGGGGGCGGGTGAGACCCAGTACTTC. Its translation is CASLRGGAGETQYF.

The chain employs TRBV7-8 and TRBJ2-1; possibly TRBD1 for D (5 bases). Germline V gene lookup returns CDR1 SGHVS and CDR2 FQNEAQ. The length of the CDR3 is 13 residues. V lost 5 bases and J 10 bases, leaving 15 bases between the germline ends. The CDR3 loop is CASSHDETGEQFF. For the CDR3, the DNA is TGTGCCAGCAGCCACGACGAAACAGGAGAGCAGTTCTTC.

This clone was detected once. The J gene is TRBJ1-5, the V gene TRBV19; no firm D call. Germline V lookup: CDR1 LNHDA, CDR2 SQIVND (reference sequence). The V end lost 2 bases, the J end lost 4 bases, and 6 bases lay between the germline ends. This CDR3 has 13 residues. CDR3 nucleotide sequence: TGTGCCAGTAGTATACCGAGGAATCAGCCCCAGCATTTT. It translates to CASSIPRNQPQHF.

The rearrangement joins TRBV27 to TRBJ2-7; perhaps TRBD1 as D (6 bases). The V end was cut by 10 bases, the J end by 3 bases, with 13 bases between. The CDR3 runs to 12 residues. CDR1 is MNHEY and CDR2 is SMNVEV in the germline V gene (reference sequence). This chain's CDR3 is CATQGFDYEQYF. As DNA, the CDR3 is TGTGCCACCCAGGGGTTCGACTACGAGCAGTACTTC.

This clone was counted a few times. Here the CDR3 reads CASTSKGGRSDSGYTF. CDR3 bases: TGTGCCAGTACCTCAAAAGGGGGCAGGTCTGACTCTGGCTACACCTTC. V and J are TRBV19 and TRBJ1-2; TRBD1 agrees at 7 bases. Germline CDR1 reads LNHDA; CDR2 reads SQIVND (reference sequence). CDR3 length: 16 amino acids. After removal of 7 bases from V and 7 bases from J, the junction contained 18 bases not matched to a gene.

The chain uses TRBV9 and TRBJ1-4; D may be TRBD1 (5 bases). The germline CDR1 and CDR2 sequences are SGDLS and YYNGEE. V was cut by 2 bases and J by 8 bases, with 10 bases left in between. The CDR3 is made up of 13 amino acids. CDR3 loop: CASSVDIREKLFF. The CDR3 DNA sequence: TGTGCCAGCAGCGTGGACATTAGGGAAAAACTGTTTTTT.

The rearrangement links TRBV6-5 to TRBJ1-6, with D possibly matching TRBD1 (6 bases). Trimming removed 6 bases at V and 7 bases at J, with 13 bases between. The CDR3 has 14 amino acids. In germline, CDR1 is MNHEY, CDR2 SVGAGI. The CDR3: CASRPGTQNSPLHF. Here the CDR3 DNA reads TGTGCCAGCAGGCCCGGGACACAGAATTCACCCCTCCACTTT.

V is TRBV7-2 and J is TRBJ2-5; a weak D match, TRBD2 (6 bases). The V gene's germline CDR1 is SGHTA and CDR2 FQGNSA. CDR3 length equals 15 residues. The V gene lost 1 base and the J gene lost 7 bases, with 16 bases spanning the gap. CDR3 sequence (DNA): TGTGCCAGCAGCTTAGTACGGGGAGCCGGGGGGACCCAGTACTTC. Translated, it gives CASSLVRGAGGTQYF.

On this clone itself: The junction does not match germline at one end; this may be a read error. The rearrangement joins TRBV7-2 to TRBJ1-3; no firm D call. The CDR3 has 17 amino acids. Germline V gene lookup returns CDR1 SGHTA and CDR2 FQGNSA. The CDR3 DNA follows: TGCGCCAGCAGCCAACGGTACGGAGGCAGGACTGGAAACACCATATATTTT. Protein product: CASSQRYGGRTGNTIYF.

This chain connects TRBV27 to TRBJ2-1; tentatively, D is TRBD2 (7 bases). CDR3 size: 12 residues. Germline lookup yields CDR1 MNHEY and CDR2 SMNVEV (reference sequence). V shed 3 bases and J shed 13 bases, with 13 bases lying between them. The CDR3 DNA sequence: TGTGCCAGCAGTTTTGGAGGGGGGGAACAGTTCTTC. Translating gives CASSFGGGEQFF.

The V call is TRBV7-9, the J call TRBJ2-6; tentative D call: TRBD2 (5 bases). Trimming took 7 bases from V and 1 from J, leaving 23 bases between them. Germline V gives CDR1 SEHNR, CDR2 FQNEAQ (reference sequence). There are 19 residues in the CDR3. The CDR3 bases are TGTGCCAGCACCCCGCTTGGACCCCTAAGCGGTTCTGGGGCCAACGTCCTGACTTTC. It translates to CASTPLGPLSGSGANVLTF.

The CDR3 sequence is CASSPKQGHYEQYF. CDR3 DNA sequence: TGTGCCAGCAGTCCCAAACAGGGGCACTACGAGCAGTACTTC. This sequence joins TRBV2 and TRBJ2-5; 7 bases are a match to TRBD1. The DNA end favors TRBJ2-7, so the J call may be wrong. The CDR3 loop spans 14 amino acids. Germline CDR1 SNHLY, CDR2 FYNNEI.

The chain recombines TRBV13 with TRBJ1-1, with D hard to call. The V end lost 5 bases, the J end lost 8 bases, and 12 bases lay between the germline ends. Germline values: CDR1 PRHDT, CDR2 FYEKMQ (reference sequence). There are 12 residues in the CDR3. CDR3 coding DNA: TGTGCCAGCAGCATACGAGACTGGGAAGCTTTCTTT. Its translation: CASSIRDWEAFF. The variable domain in full, completed from reference TRBV13 and TRBJ1-1, reads AAGVIQSPRHLIKEKRETATLKCYPIPRHDTVYWYQQGPGQDPQFLISFYEKMQSDKGSIPDRFSAQQFSDYHSELNMSSLELGDSALYFCASSIRDWEAFFGQGTRLTVV.

The chain is built from TRBV4-3 and TRBJ2-7; maybe TRBD1 (7 bases). The CDR3 spans 15 residues. The germline V gene has CDR1 LGHNA and CDR2 YSLEER. V was clipped by 1 base and J by 3 bases, with 13 bases between them. CDR3 in amino acids: CASSQGRQGGYEQYF. The CDR3 DNA sequence: TGCGCCAGCAGCCAAGGTCGACAGGGAGGCTACGAGCAGTACTTC.

The V call is TRBV9, the J call TRBJ2-1; TRBD1 is a possible D gene (5 bases). V was cut by 3 bases and J by 10 bases, with 5 bases left in between. The CDR3 extends over 10 amino acids. Germline V gives CDR1 SGDLS, CDR2 YYNGEE. For the CDR3, the DNA is TGTGCCAGCAGCGGACAGGAGCAGTTCTTC. Its protein product is CASSGQEQFF.